This entry lists 19 T cell receptor beta chains sequenced from one sample in a study of PD-L1 blockade in urothelial cancer (dated by TCRdb to about 2017). Libraries were prepared through the immunoSEQ multiplex PCR assay. Held by TCRdb, this immuneACCESS table contains in-frame sequences only and omits some clones. Under half of the omission traces to an unresolved V gene where checked; the cause of the rest is unknown. The sample has 35,000 to 40,000 clones on record, around 79% of them singletons. Together, the top ten hold approximately 3.6% of the sample. This sample comprised PBMCs, obtained around atezolizumab (anti-PD-L1) treatment. The receptors come from a man in his sixties or seventies with urothelial cancer.

The chain is built from TRBV10-3 and TRBJ2-2; D is perhaps TRBD1 (5 bases). V lost 7 bases, J lost 3 bases, and 15 bases lay in between. Germline V gives CDR1 ENHRY, CDR2 SYGVKD. This CDR3 has 15 amino acids. CDR3 sequence: CAITQGARDTGELFF. CDR3 DNA: TGTGCCATCACCCAGGGCGCCCGAGACACCGGGGAGCTGTTTTTT.

The chain carries TRBV25-1 and TRBJ2-3; D is possibly TRBD2 (5 bases). The length of the CDR3 is 14 residues. V gave up 2 bases and J gave up 3 bases, with 9 bases separating them. In germline, CDR1 is MGHDK, CDR2 SYGVNS. CDR3 bases: TGTGCCAGCAGTGAAATACGGGGTACAGATACGCAGTATTTT. Translation: CASSEIRGTDTQYF.

The V and J genes are TRBV7-2 and TRBJ2-1; D uncertain. Germline values: CDR1 SGHTA, CDR2 FQGNSA. The CDR3 is 13 residues long. V was shortened by 1 base and J by 8 bases, with 9 bases between the two germline ends. CDR3 amino acids: CASSLGISYEQFF. The CDR3 nucleotides read TGTGCCAGCAGCTTAGGTATTAGCTATGAGCAGTTCTTC.

This clone is a singleton in its sample. The chain has TRBV30 and TRBJ1-4; D is uncertain. The CDR3 spans 13 residues. Deletions cut 4 bases from V and 11 bases from J, with 17 bases between. Per germline, CDR1 GTSNPN and CDR2 SVGIG (reference sequence). The CDR3 sequence is CAWTPRNPGKLFF. CDR3 nucleotide sequence: TGTGCCTGGACTCCACGGAACCCCGGGAAACTGTTTTTT.

This chain uses TRBV7-9 with TRBJ2-3; 10 bases line up with TRBD2. The trim removed 4 bases at V and 6 bases at J, leaving 7 bases unmatched. The germline V gene has CDR1 SEHNR and CDR2 FQNEAQ (reference sequence). The CDR3 is 15 residues long. CDR3 protein: CASSSAGGARDTQYF. The CDR3 bases are TGTGCCAGCAGCTCAGCGGGGGGGGCCCGGGATACGCAGTATTTT.

The rearrangement links TRBV9 to TRBJ1-2; D is unresolved. The ends were cut back, 2 bases at V and 3 bases at J, with 11 bases in the middle. The germline V gene has CDR1 SGDLS and CDR2 YYNGEE. The CDR3 is made up of 14 amino acids. The CDR3 region is CASSVGVLDYGYTF. CDR3 nucleotide sequence: TGTGCCAGCAGCGTCGGAGTTCTCGACTATGGCTACACCTTC.

This chain uses TRBV19 with TRBJ2-3, with 9 bases matching TRBD1. The CDR3 loop spans 16 amino acids. Trimming cost V 2 bases and J 4 bases; bases outside gene matches: 7. Germline CDR1 reads LNHDA; CDR2 reads SQIVND (reference sequence). The CDR3 spells CASSIRRGQGSDTQYF. For the CDR3, the DNA is TGTGCCAGTAGTATACGGCGGGGACAGGGCTCAGATACGCAGTATTTT.

This chain links TRBV30 with TRBJ1-6; no reliable D call. Germline V gene lookup returns CDR1 GTSNPN and CDR2 SVGIG (reference sequence). Trimming stripped 2 bases from V and 7 bases from J, with 3 bases between. This CDR3 contains 11 residues. The CDR3 loop is CAWSLNSPLHF. The CDR3 nucleotides are TGTGCCTGGAGTCTAAATTCACCCCTCCACTTT.

The J gene is TRBJ2-7, the V gene TRBV5-1; D is possibly TRBD2 (6 bases). CDR1 is SGHRS, CDR2 YFSETQ, per germline. The V and J ends lost 0 bases and 4 bases respectively, with 14 bases between them. The CDR3 is 15 amino acids. The DNA of the CDR3 is TGCGCCAGCAGCTTGGCCGGAGGGAGCCTTTACGAGCAGTACTTC. Translated: CASSLAGGSLYEQYF. Full variable domain (remainder filled in from reference TRBV5-1 and TRBJ2-7): KAGVTQTPRYLIKTRGQQVTLSCSPISGHRSVSWYQQTPGQGLQFLFEYFSETQRNKGNFPGRFSGRQFSNSRSEMNVSTLELGDSALYLCASSLAGGSLYEQYFGPGTRLTVT.

This chain connects TRBV7-9 to TRBJ2-4; D perhaps matches TRBD2 (5 bases). This CDR3 region has 14 residues. The V end lost 4 bases, the J end lost 1 base, and 8 bases lay between the germline ends. CDR1 and CDR2 (germline): SEHNR, FQNEAQ (reference sequence). The CDR3 loop reads CASSSGWAKNIQYF. CDR3 DNA sequence: TGTGCCAGCAGCTCGGGGTGGGCCAAAAACATTCAGTACTTC.

The CDR3 here is CASRQTMRQFF. The CDR3 DNA follows: TGCGCCAGCAGACAGACAATGAGGCAGTTCTTC. This chain connects TRBV5-1 to TRBJ2-1; D uncertain. The germline V gene encodes CDR1 SGHRS and CDR2 YFSETQ. The V end lost 5 bases, the J end lost 12 bases, and 12 bases lay between the germline ends. The CDR3 consists of 11 residues. Looking up the rest from reference TRBV5-1 and TRBJ2-1 gives the full variable domain: KAGVTQTPRYLIKTRGQQVTLSCSPISGHRSVSWYQQTPGQGLQFLFEYFSETQRNKGNFPGRFSGRQFSNSRSEMNVSTLELGDSALYLCASRQTMRQFFGPGTRLTVL.

This clone was observed once. The chain couples TRBV7-2 to TRBJ2-5, with 8 bases lining up with TRBD2. Per germline, CDR1 SGHTA and CDR2 FQGNSA. The trim removed 1 base at V and 5 bases at J, leaving 12 bases unmatched. The CDR3 has 17 amino acids. In DNA, the CDR3 is TGTGCCAGCAGCTTAGGAGGGGTAGCGGGGTTTGGGGAGACCCAGTACTTC. Translating gives CASSLGGVAGFGETQYF.

The rearrangement uses TRBV5-1 and TRBJ2-1; possible D gene TRBD2, 5 bases. The CDR3 contains 14 residues. V was shortened by 0 bases and J by 2 bases, with 6 bases between the two germline ends. CDR1 is SGHRS, CDR2 YFSETQ, per germline. This CDR3 reads CASSLDGAYNEQFF. The CDR3, as DNA: TGCGCCAGCAGCTTGGACGGGGCCTACAATGAGCAGTTCTTC.

The chain employs TRBV19 and TRBJ1-2, with D possibly being TRBD1 (6 bases). The germline V and J ends were trimmed by 2 bases and 2 bases, with 12 bases remaining between them. The CDR3 extends over 15 amino acids. In germline, CDR1 is LNHDA, CDR2 SQIVND (reference sequence). The CDR3 nucleotides are TGTGCCAGTAGTATATCAGCAGGGGACAACTATGGCTACACCTTC. Its protein product is CASSISAGDNYGYTF.

CDR3 sequence: CASSSNRVGNTIYF. CDR3 nucleotides: TGTGCCAGCAGCTCGAACAGGGTTGGAAACACCATATATTTT. The chain is built from TRBV7-2 and TRBJ1-3, with TRBD1 as a possible D gene (6 bases). V was shortened by 4 bases and J by 3 bases, with 10 bases between the two germline ends. Looked up from germline, CDR1 is SGHTA and CDR2 is FQGNSA. This CDR3 spans 14 amino acids.

CDR3 amino acids: CASSPWRSQETQYF. The CDR3 DNA follows: TGTGCCAGCAGCCCCTGGAGAAGCCAAGAGACCCAGTACTTC. The chain uses TRBV7-8 and TRBJ2-5, with D hard to call. Germline V gene sequence: CDR1 SGHVS, CDR2 FQNEAQ. The V end lost 5 bases, the J end lost 1 base, and 11 bases lay between the germline ends. This CDR3 contains 14 residues.

This clone appeared once. This chain uses TRBV12-5 with TRBJ1-2, with a tentative D call TRBD1 (6 bases). The V end was cut by 5 bases, the J end by 4 bases, with 17 bases between. Germline lookup yields CDR1 LGHNT and CDR2 FRNRAP. The CDR3 runs 15 residues. The CDR3 DNA reads TGTGCTAGTGGTGCCTCCGGGACAAAAGTCTATGGCTACACCTTC. Amino acid sequence: CASGASGTKVYGYTF.

The chain recombines TRBV7-9 with TRBJ2-2; 8 bases line up with TRBD2. Unmatched junction bases numbered 0, after V lost 3 bases and J lost 6 bases. Germline-derived CDR1 and CDR2 are SEHNR and FQNEAQ (reference sequence). The CDR3 totals 13 residues. For the CDR3, the DNA is TGTGCCAGCAGCTTGACTAGCGCCGGGGAGCTGTTTTTT. Encoded protein: CASSLTSAGELFF.

The rearrangement uses TRBV11-2 and TRBJ2-7; 8 nucleotides agree with TRBD1. Losses at the gene ends were 5 bases for V and 1 base for J; bases not matched to a gene: 10. CDR1 is SGHAT, CDR2 FQNNGV, per germline. There are 16 residues in the CDR3. The CDR3 nucleotides are TGTGCCAGCAGCATTTCAGGGGGCGCAAGGTCCTACGAGCAGTACTTC. Translation: CASSISGGARSYEQYF.